A single sample gave rise to the 9 T cell receptor beta chains below, sequenced in a study of blood T cell repertoires in COVID-19. Only in-frame clones appear in the TCRdb table, and some are missing; sequencing was by immunoSEQ multiplex PCR. The data show 150,000 to 200,000 clones, over 80% seen once. What was sequenced was peripheral blood. All receptors come from a man between 25 and 39 years old with COVID-19, enrolled during active disease.

V gene TRBV7-9 combines with J gene TRBJ2-5; a weak D match, TRBD1 (6 bases). Germline V lookup: CDR1 SEHNR, CDR2 FQNEAQ (reference sequence). The CDR3 spans 15 residues. V was cut by 3 bases and J by 2 bases, with 13 bases left in between. The CDR3 region is CASSFGTRLQETQYF. CDR3 DNA sequence: TGTGCCAGCAGCTTTGGGACAAGACTTCAAGAGACCCAGTACTTC.

This clone was counted a single time. The V and J genes are TRBV10-3 and TRBJ2-5, with TRBD2 matching over 7 bases. Germline V gives CDR1 ENHRY, CDR2 SYGVKD. The CDR3 contains 14 residues. With 7 bases clipped from V and 4 bases from J, the junction kept 9 bases outside the gene matches. CDR3 nucleotides: TGTGCCATCAAGCCTCGGGAGGCGGGAGAGACCCAGTACTTC. Residues: CAIKPREAGETQYF.

V and J are TRBV6-5 and TRBJ2-1, with TRBD1 identical over 7 bases. This CDR3 is 12 amino acids long. V lost 6 bases to trimming and J lost 10 bases; unmatched junction nucleotides: 6. Germline V gives CDR1 MNHEY, CDR2 SVGAGI. The CDR3 spells CASRSSRGEQFF. The DNA of the CDR3 is TGTGCCAGCAGGTCGAGCAGGGGGGAGCAGTTCTTC.

This chain links TRBV3-1 (or the pseudogene TRBV3-2) with TRBJ1-5; D unclear. There are 12 residues in the CDR3. Germline V CDR1 and CDR2: LGHDT, YNNKEL (reference sequence). V was shortened by 0 bases and J by 11 bases, with 8 bases between the two germline ends. The CDR3 bases are TGTGCCAGCAGCCAAGAGTACGGGGCCCAGCATTTT. Translating gives CASSQEYGAQHF.

The rearrangement uses TRBV24-1 and TRBJ1-5; no clear D. Germline V CDR1 and CDR2: KGHDR, SFDVKD. Trimming stripped 5 bases from V and 2 bases from J, with 3 bases between. CDR3 length equals 12 residues. As DNA, the CDR3 is TGTGCCACCAGTGTAGGCAATCAGCCCCAGCATTTT. Amino acids: CATSVGNQPQHF.

The chain combines TRBV5-3 with TRBJ2-7; 9 positions match TRBD2. TRBV5-3 is an open reading frame whose function is uncertain. J lost 5 bases, V lost 4 bases, and 13 bases had no gene match. The CDR3 runs 16 residues. In DNA form, the CDR3 reads TGTGCCAGAAGCCCGGCGGAGCGGGAGGTACGTGACGAGCAGTACTTC. It encodes CARSPAEREVRDEQYF.

The rearrangement uses TRBV2 and TRBJ1-3, with 8 positions matching TRBD1. Germline V lookup: CDR1 SNHLY, CDR2 FYNNEI. V trimming: 5 bases; J trimming: 4 bases; junction bases outside the gene matches: 4. The CDR3 consists of 14 residues. As DNA, the CDR3 is TGTGCCAGCAGTTCTCAGGGGGCCGGAAACACCATATATTTT. Amino acids: CASSSQGAGNTIYF. Drawing the rest from reference TRBV2 and TRBJ1-3, the complete variable domain is EPEVTQTPSHQVTQMGQEVILRCVPISNHLYFYWYRQILGQKVEFLVSFYNNEISEKSEIFDDQFSVERPDGSNFTLKIRSTKLEDSAMYFCASSSQGAGNTIYFGEGSWLTVV.

The chain is built from TRBV21-1 and TRBJ2-2; the table's D call, TRBD1, has no DNA check behind it. TRBV21-1 is listed as a pseudogene. The CDR3 covers 20 residues. In DNA form, the CDR3 reads TGTGCCAGCAGCAATATAGATCGTCGCAGGCTTACCATAGTGGCCGGGGAGCTGTTTTTT. It translates to CASSNIDRRRLTIVAGELFF.

The chain couples TRBV15 to TRBJ2-1, with TRBD2 identical over 7 bases. The CDR3 runs 17 residues. J was trimmed by 0 bases and V by 1 base; bases with no gene match: 6. The germline V gene encodes CDR1 LNHNV and CDR2 YYDKDF (reference sequence). The CDR3 DNA reads as TGTGCCACCAGCAGAGGGGTAGCGGGTAGCTCCTACAATGAGCAGTTCTTC. It translates to CATSRGVAGSSYNEQFF.